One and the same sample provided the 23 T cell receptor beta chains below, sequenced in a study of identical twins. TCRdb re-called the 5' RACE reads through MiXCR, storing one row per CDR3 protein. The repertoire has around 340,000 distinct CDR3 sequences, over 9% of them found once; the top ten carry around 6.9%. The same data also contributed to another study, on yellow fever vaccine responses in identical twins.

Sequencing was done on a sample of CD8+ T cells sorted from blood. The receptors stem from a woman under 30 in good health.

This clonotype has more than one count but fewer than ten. CDR3 DNA sequence: TGTGCCAGCAGCTTAGAACAGCTACAAGAGACCCAGTACTTC. Amino acid sequence: CASSLEQLQETQYF. The gene calls are TRBV7-9 and TRBJ2-5; D call uncertain. The germline CDR1 and CDR2 sequences are SEHNR and FQNEAQ (reference sequence). The CDR3 runs to 14 residues. Trimming took off 1 base at V and 2 bases at J, with 8 bases between the two ends.

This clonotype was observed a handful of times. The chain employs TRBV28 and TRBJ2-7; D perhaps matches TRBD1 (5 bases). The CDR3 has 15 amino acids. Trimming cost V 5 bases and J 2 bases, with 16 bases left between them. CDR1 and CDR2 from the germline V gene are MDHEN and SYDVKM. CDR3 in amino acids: CASSPYSWGTYEQYV. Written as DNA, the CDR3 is TGTGCCAGCAGTCCCTACAGTTGGGGCACCTACGAGCAGTACGTC.

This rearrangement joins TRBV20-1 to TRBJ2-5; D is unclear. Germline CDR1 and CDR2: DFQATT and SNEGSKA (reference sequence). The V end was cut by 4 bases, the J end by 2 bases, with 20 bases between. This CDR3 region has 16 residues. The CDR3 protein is CSATRPLLTNQETQYF. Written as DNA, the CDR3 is TGCAGTGCTACGCGACCGTTGCTGACGAATCAAGAGACCCAGTACTTC.

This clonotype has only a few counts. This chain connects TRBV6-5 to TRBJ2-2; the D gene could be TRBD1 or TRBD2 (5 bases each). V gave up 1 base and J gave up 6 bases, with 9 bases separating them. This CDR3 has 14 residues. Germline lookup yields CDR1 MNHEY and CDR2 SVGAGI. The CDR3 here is CASSYFGGAGELFF. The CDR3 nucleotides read TGTGCCAGCAGTTACTTTGGGGGAGCCGGGGAGCTGTTTTTT.

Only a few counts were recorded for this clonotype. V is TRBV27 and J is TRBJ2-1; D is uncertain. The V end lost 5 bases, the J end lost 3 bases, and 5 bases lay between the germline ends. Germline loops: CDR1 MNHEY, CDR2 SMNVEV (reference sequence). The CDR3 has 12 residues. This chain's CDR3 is CASSPHYNEQFF. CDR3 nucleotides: TGTGCCAGCAGTCCCCACTACAATGAGCAGTTCTTC.

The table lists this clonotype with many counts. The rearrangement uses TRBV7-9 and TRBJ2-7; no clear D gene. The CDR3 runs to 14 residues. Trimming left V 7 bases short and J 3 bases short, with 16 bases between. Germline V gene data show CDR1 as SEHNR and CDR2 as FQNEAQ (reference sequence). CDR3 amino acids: CASTLDPSHYEQYF. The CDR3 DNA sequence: TGTGCCAGCACCCTTGACCCAAGCCACTACGAGCAGTACTTC.

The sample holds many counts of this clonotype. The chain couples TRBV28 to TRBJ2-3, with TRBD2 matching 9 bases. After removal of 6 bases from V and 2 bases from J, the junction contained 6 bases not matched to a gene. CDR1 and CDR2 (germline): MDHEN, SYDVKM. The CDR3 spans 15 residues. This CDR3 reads CASSSSGGHTDTQYF. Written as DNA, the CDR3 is TGTGCCAGCAGCAGTAGCGGGGGTCACACAGATACGCAGTATTTT.

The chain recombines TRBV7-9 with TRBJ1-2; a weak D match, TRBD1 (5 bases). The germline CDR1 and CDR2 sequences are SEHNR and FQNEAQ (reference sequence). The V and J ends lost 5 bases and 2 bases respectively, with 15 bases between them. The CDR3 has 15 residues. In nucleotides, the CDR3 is TGTGCCAGCAGCCAAGCAGGGCTCTCGAACTATGGCTACACCTTC. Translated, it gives CASSQAGLSNYGYTF.

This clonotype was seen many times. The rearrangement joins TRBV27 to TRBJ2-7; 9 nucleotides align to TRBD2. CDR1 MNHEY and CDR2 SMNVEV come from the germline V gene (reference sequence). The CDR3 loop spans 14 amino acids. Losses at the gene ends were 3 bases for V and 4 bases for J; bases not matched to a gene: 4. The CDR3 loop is CASSLGLAGYEQYF. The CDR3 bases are TGTGCCAGCAGTTTGGGACTAGCTGGGTACGAGCAGTACTTC.

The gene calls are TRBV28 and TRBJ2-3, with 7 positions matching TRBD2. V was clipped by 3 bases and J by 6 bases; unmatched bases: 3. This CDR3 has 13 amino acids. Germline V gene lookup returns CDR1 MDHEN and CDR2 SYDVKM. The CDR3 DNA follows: TGTGCCAGCAGTTTCCGGCGGGGGGATACGCAGTATTTT. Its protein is CASSFRRGDTQYF.

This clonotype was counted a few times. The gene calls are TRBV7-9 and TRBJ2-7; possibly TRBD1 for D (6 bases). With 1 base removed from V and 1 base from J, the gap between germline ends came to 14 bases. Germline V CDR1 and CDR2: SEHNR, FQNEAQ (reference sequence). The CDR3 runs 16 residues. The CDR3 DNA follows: TGTGCCAGCAGCTTAGACCGGGACACCTTTTCCTACGAGCAGTACTTC. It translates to CASSLDRDTFSYEQYF.

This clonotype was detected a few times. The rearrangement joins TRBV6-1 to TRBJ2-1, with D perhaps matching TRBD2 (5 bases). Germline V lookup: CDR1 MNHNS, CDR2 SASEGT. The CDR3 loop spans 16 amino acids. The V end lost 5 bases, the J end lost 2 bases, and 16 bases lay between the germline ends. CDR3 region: CASSPVGVSPYNEQFF. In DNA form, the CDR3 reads TGTGCCAGCAGTCCAGTCGGGGTATCGCCCTACAATGAGCAGTTCTTC.

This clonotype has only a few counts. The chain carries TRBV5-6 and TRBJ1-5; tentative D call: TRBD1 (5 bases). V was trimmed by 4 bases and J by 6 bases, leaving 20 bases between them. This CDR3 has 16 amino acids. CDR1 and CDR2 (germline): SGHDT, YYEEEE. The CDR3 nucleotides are TGTGCCAGCAGCGAATGGCAGGGAGGCTTTCGTCAGCCCCAGCATTTT. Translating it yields CASSEWQGGFRQPQHF.

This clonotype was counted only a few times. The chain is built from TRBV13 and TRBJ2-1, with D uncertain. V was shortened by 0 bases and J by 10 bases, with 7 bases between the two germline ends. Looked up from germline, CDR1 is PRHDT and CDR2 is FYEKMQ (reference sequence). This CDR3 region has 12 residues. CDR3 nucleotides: TGTGCCAGCAGCTTAGGAACCCAGGAGCAGTTCTTC. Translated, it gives CASSLGTQEQFF.

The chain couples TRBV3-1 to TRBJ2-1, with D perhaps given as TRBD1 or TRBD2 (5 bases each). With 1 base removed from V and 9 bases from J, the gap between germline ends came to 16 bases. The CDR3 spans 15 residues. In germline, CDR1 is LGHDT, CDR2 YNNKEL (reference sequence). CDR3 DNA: TGTGCCAGCAGCCAAGGGCGCCTAGCTGGGACTGAGCAGTTCTTC. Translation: CASSQGRLAGTEQFF.

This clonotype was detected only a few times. The CDR3 loop reads CASSQDWAANSPLHF. In nucleotides, the CDR3 is TGTGCCAGCAGCCAAGATTGGGCAGCTAATTCACCCCTCCACTTT. The V call is TRBV3-1, the J call TRBJ1-6; D uncertain. Per germline, CDR1 LGHDT and CDR2 YNNKEL (reference sequence). CDR3 size: 15 residues. V lost 0 bases and J lost 6, with 9 bases in between.

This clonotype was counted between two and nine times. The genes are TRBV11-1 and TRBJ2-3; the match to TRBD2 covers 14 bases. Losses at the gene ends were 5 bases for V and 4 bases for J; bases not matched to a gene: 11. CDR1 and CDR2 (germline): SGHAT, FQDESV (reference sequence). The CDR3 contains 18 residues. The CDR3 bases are TGTGCCAGCAGCCGTACGGGACTAGCGGGAGTTGAAGCAGATACGCAGTATTTT. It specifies CASSRTGLAGVEADTQYF.

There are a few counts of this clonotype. This chain's CDR3 is CASGWGDTQYF. In DNA, the CDR3 is TGTGCCAGCGGTTGGGGGGATACGCAGTATTTT. The chain combines TRBV7-3 with TRBJ2-3; D may be TRBD1 or TRBD2 (5 bases each). The CDR3 extends over 11 amino acids. The V end lost 8 bases, the J end lost 6 bases, and 9 bases lay between the germline ends. The germline V gene has CDR1 SGHTA and CDR2 FQGTGA.

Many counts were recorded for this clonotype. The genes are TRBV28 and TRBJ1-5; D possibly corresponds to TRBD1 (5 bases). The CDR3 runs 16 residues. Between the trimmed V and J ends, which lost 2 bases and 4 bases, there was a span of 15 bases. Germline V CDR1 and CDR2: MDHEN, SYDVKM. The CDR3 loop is CASSLGVSGRNQPQHF. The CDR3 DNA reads TGTGCCAGCAGTTTAGGGGTTTCAGGGCGGAATCAGCCCCAGCATTTT.

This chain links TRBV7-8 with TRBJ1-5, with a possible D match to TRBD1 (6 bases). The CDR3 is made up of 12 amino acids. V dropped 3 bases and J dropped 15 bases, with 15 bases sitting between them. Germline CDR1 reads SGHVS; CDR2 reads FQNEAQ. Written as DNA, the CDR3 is TGTGCCAGCAGCTTGGGGGGCAGTAAGCTGCATTTT. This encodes CASSLGGSKLHF.

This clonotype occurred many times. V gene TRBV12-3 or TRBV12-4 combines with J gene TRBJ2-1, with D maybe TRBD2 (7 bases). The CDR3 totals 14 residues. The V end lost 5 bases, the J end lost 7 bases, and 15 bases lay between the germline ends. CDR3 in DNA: TGTGCCAGCAGTGACGGGGGGCGAACGAATGAGCAGTTCTTC. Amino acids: CASSDGGRTNEQFF.

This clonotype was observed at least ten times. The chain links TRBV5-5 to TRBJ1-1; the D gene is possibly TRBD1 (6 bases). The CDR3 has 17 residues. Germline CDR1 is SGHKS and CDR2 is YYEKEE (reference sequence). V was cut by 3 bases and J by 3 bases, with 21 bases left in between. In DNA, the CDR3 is TGTGCCAGCAGCTACAAAGACGTTGGGGGCTGGGACACTGAAGCTTTCTTT. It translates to CASSYKDVGGWDTEAFF.

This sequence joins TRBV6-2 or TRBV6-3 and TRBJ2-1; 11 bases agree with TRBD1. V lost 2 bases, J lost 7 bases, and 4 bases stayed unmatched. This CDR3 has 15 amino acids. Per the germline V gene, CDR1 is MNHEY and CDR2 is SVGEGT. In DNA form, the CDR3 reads TGTGCCAGCAGTTACCCCGGGACAGGGGGAAATGAGCAGTTCTTC. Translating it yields CASSYPGTGGNEQFF.